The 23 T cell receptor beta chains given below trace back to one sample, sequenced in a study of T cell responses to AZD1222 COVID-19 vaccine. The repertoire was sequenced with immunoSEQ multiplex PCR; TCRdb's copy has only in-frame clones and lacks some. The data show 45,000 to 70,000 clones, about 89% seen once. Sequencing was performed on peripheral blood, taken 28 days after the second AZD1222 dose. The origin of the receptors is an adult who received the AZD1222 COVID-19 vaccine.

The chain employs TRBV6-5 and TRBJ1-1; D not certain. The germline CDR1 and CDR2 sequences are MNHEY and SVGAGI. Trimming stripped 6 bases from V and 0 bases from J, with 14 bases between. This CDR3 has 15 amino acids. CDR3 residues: CASRGSRELNTEAFF. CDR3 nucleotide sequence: TGTGCCAGCAGGGGATCTAGGGAACTGAACACTGAAGCTTTCTTT.

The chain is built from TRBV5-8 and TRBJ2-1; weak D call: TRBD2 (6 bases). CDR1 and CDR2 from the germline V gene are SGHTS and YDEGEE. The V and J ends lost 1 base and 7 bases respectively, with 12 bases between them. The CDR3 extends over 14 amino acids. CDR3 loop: CASSLPPGGNEQFF. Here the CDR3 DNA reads TGTGCCAGCAGCTTGCCCCCCGGAGGGAATGAGCAGTTCTTC.

CDR3 sequence reads: CASKPGQYHEKLFF. DNA for the CDR3: TGTGCCAGCAAACCGGGACAATATCACGAAAAACTGTTTTTT. The V and J genes are TRBV2 and TRBJ1-4, with D possibly being TRBD1 (6 bases). Trimming shortened V by 7 bases and J by 8 bases, and 17 bases separated the two germline ends. CDR3 length: 14 residues. Germline CDR1 and CDR2: SNHLY and FYNNEI.

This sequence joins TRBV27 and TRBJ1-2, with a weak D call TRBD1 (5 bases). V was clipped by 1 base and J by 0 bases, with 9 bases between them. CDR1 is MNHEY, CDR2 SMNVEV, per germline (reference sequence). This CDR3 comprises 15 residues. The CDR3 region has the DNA TGTGCCAGCAGTTTATTGGCAGGGTCTAACTATGGCTACACCTTC. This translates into CASSLLAGSNYGYTF.

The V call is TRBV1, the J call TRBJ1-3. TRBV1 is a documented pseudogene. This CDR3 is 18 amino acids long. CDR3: CTSSQDGGQPPEGNTIYF. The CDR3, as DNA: TGCACCAGCAGCCAAGATGGGGGGCAACCCCCCGAGGGAAACACCATATATTTT.

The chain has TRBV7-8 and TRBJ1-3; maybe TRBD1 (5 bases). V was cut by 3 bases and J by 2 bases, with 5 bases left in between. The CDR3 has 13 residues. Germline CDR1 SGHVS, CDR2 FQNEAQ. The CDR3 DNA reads TGTGCCAGCAGCTTGGGGGCTGGAAACACCATATATTTT. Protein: CASSLGAGNTIYF.

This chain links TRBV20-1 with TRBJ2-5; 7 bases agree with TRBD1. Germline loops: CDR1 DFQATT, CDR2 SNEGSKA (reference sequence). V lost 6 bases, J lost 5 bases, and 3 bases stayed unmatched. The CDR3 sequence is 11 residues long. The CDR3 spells CSATRGETQYF. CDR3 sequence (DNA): TGCAGTGCAACCAGGGGGGAGACCCAGTACTTC.

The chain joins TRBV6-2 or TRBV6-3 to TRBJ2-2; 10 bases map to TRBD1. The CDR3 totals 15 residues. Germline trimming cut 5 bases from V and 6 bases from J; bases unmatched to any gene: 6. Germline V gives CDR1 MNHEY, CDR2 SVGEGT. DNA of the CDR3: TGTGCCAGCAGTCCCGGGACAGGGGATTCCGGGGAGCTGTTTTTT. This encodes CASSPGTGDSGELFF.

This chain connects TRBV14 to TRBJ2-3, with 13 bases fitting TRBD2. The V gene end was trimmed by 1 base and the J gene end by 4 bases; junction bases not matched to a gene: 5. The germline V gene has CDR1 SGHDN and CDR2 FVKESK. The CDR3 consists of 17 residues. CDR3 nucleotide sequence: TGTGCCAGCAGCCAAGGAGTACTAGCGGGAGGGCCAGATACGCAGTATTTT. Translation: CASSQGVLAGGPDTQYF.

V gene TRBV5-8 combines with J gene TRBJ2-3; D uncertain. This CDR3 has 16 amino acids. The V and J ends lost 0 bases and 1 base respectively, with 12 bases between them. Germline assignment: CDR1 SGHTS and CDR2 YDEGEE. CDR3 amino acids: CASSLVTHFRTDTQYF. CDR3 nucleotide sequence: TGTGCCAGCAGCTTGGTTACGCACTTCCGCACAGATACGCAGTATTTT.

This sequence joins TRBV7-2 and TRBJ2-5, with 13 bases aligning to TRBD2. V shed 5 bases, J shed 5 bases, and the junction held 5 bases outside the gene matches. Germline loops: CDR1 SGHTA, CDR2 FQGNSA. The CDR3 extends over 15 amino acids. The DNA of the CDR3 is TGTGCCAGCAGCCTCATGACTAGCGGGAGGGAGACCCAGTACTTC. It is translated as CASSLMTSGRETQYF.

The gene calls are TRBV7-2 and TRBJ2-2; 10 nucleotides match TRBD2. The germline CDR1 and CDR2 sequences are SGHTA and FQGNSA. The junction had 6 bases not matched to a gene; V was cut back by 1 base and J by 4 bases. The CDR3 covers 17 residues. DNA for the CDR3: TGTGCCAGCAGCTTAGGAAGCGGGAGGGCGGGCACCGGGGAGCTGTTTTTT. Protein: CASSLGSGRAGTGELFF.

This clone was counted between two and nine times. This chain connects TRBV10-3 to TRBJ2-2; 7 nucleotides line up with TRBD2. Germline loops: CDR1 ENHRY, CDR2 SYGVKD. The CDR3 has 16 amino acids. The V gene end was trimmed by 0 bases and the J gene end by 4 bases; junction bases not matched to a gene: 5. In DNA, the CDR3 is TGTGCCATCAGTGAGTCCGGGACTACCTTCACCGGGGAGCTGTTTTTT. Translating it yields CAISESGTTFTGELFF.

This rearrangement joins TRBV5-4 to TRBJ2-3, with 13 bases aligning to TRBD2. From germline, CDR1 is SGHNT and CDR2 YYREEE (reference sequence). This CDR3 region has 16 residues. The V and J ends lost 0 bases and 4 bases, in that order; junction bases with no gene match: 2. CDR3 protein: CASSLGLAGGSDTQYF. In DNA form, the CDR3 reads TGTGCCAGCAGCTTGGGACTAGCGGGAGGCTCAGATACGCAGTATTTT.

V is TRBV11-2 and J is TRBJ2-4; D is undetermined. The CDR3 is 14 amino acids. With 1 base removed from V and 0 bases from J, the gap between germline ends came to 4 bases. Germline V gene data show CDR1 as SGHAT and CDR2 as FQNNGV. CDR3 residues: CASSLAVAKNIQYF. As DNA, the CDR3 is TGTGCCAGCAGCTTAGCGGTAGCCAAAAACATTCAGTACTTC.

CDR3 DNA sequence: TGTGCCAGCAGTTGGTCGGCCACCGGGGAGCTGTTTTTT. This gives the protein CASSWSATGELFF. This chain joins TRBV6-5 and TRBJ2-2, with D hard to call. In germline, CDR1 is MNHEY, CDR2 SVGAGI. This CDR3 spans 13 amino acids. Trimming cost V 4 bases and J 4 bases, with 7 bases left between them.

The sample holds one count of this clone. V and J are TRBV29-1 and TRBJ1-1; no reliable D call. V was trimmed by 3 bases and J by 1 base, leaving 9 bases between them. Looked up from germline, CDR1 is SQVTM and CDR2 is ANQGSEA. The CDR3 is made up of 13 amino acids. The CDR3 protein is CSVEGDQNTEAFF. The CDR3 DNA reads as TGCAGCGTTGAGGGCGATCAGAACACTGAAGCTTTCTTT.

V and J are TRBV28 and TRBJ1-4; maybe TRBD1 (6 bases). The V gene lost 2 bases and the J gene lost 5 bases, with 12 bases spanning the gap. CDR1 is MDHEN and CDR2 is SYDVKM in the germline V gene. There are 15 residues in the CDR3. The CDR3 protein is CASSLATGLNEKLFF. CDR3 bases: TGTGCCAGCAGTTTAGCGACAGGTTTGAATGAAAAACTGTTTTTT.

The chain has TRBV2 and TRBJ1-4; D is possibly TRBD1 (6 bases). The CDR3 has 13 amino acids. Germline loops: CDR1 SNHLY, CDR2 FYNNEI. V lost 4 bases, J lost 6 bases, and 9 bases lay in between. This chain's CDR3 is CASSGAGDEKLFF. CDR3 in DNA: TGTGCCAGCAGTGGGGCAGGGGATGAAAAACTGTTTTTT.

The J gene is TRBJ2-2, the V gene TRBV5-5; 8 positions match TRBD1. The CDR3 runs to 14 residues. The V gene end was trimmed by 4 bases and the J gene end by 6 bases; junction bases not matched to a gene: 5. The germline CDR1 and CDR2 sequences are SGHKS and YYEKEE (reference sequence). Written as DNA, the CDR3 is TGTGCCAGCAGCGCACAGACAGGGGCCGGGGAGCTGTTTTTT. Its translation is CASSAQTGAGELFF.

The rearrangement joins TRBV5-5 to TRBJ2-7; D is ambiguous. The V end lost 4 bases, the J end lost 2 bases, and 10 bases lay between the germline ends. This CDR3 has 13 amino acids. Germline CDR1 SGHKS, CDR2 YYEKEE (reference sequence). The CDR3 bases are TGTGCCAGCAGCCGTCCTCCCACCTACGAGCAGTACTTC. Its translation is CASSRPPTYEQYF.

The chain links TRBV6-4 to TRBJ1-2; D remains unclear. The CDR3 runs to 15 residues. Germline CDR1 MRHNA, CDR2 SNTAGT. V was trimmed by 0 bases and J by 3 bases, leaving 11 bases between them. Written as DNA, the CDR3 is TGTGCCAGCAGTGACTCAAACGGCGGATACTATGGCTACACCTTC. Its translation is CASSDSNGGYYGYTF.

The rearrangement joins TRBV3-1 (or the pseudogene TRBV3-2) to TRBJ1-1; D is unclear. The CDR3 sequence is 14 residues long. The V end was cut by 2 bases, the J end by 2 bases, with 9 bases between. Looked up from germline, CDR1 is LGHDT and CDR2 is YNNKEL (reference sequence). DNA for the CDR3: TGTGCCAGCAGCCAAAATTCCGGAAACACTGAAGCTTTCTTT. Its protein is CASSQNSGNTEAFF.